What follows are 26 T cell receptor beta chains derived from one specimen sequenced in a study of T-cell memory formation after mild COVID-19. TCRdb analysed the 5' RACE reads with MiXCR anew, one entry per CDR3 protein. The sample holds 130,000 to 150,000 distinct CDR3 sequences, 15% to 20% seen once. The sample taken for sequencing was PBMCs or a T cell subset sorted from them (not recorded which). The receptors originated from an adult woman who had mild COVID-19 (a few samples of this study predate the infection). Cell type and time point are not known.

This sequence joins TRBV18 and TRBJ2-6; TRBD1 agrees at 9 bases. Per germline, CDR1 KGHSH and CDR2 LQKENI. V gave up 6 bases and J gave up 2 bases; unmatched junction bases: 8. The CDR3 has 17 amino acids. The CDR3 DNA reads as TGTGCCAGCTCTCAACCCGGGACAGGGACTGGGGCCAACGTCCTGACTTTC. Translated: CASSQPGTGTGANVLTF.

The chain employs TRBV5-1 and TRBJ2-1; 8 positions match TRBD2. CDR1 SGHRS and CDR2 YFSETQ come from the germline V gene. This CDR3 has 18 residues. The J segment lost 2 bases and the V segment lost 0 bases, leaving 10 bases of the junction unmatched. The CDR3 DNA is TGCGCCAGCAGCTTGGGGCGGAGCGGGGGCACTACCTACAATGAGCAGTTCTTC. Translation gives CASSLGRSGGTTYNEQFF.

This clonotype was seen a handful of times. The V gene is TRBV18, the J gene TRBJ2-4; D might be TRBD1 (7 bases). The CDR3 covers 16 residues. Germline V gene sequence: CDR1 KGHSH, CDR2 LQKENI. Trimming removed 8 bases from V and 1 base from J, with 18 bases in between. The CDR3 is CASQGGPEKAKNIQYF. The DNA for the CDR3 is TGTGCCAGCCAGGGGGGCCCCGAAAAGGCCAAAAACATTCAGTACTTC.

This clonotype turned up a few times. The chain employs TRBV12-3 or TRBV12-4 and TRBJ1-1; TRBD1 matches at 8 bases. This CDR3 region has 16 residues. J lost 1 base, V lost 3 bases, and 7 bases had no gene match. The CDR3 is CASSFGPGQANTEAFF. The CDR3 nucleotides read TGTGCCAGCAGTTTCGGTCCGGGACAGGCGAACACTGAAGCTTTCTTT.

This clonotype has only a few counts. A junction boundary mismatches the germline segment, possibly from a read error. The rearrangement uses TRBV3-1 and TRBJ2-5; D call uncertain. The CDR3 has 14 residues. The germline V gene has CDR1 LGHDT and CDR2 YNNKEL (reference sequence). CDR3 loop: CASTQKGGRETQYF. DNA for the CDR3: TGTGCCAGCACCCAAAAAGGCGGCAGGGAGACCCAGTACTTC.

The genes are TRBV7-2 and TRBJ2-7, with D perhaps given as TRBD1 or TRBD2 (5 bases each). V was trimmed by 3 bases and J by 0 bases, leaving 9 bases between them. The CDR3 runs to 14 residues. Germline CDR1 and CDR2: SGHTA and FQGNSA. For the CDR3, the DNA is TGTGCCAGCAGCTTTACAGGAGGCTCCTACGAGCAGTACTTC. Protein: CASSFTGGSYEQYF.

This clonotype was counted a few times. This chain connects TRBV29-1 to TRBJ2-3, with D perhaps matching TRBD1 (5 bases). The V and J ends lost 7 bases and 4 bases respectively, with 18 bases between them. CDR1 SQVTM and CDR2 ANQGSEA come from the germline V gene. The CDR3 runs 14 residues. This CDR3 is CSAGQGLSADTQYF. In DNA, the CDR3 is TGCAGCGCCGGGCAGGGCTTGAGCGCAGATACGCAGTATTTT.

About this clonotype itself: A much larger clone differs from this one at a single base, so this may be a read error. The chain uses TRBV20-1 and TRBJ2-1, with 11 bases fitting TRBD2. The germline CDR1 and CDR2 sequences are DFQATT and SNEGSKA (reference sequence). CDR3 length: 15 amino acids. The V segment lost 5 bases and the J segment 7 bases; nucleotides outside the gene matches: 10. The CDR3 nucleotides read TGCAGTGCTTATTTAGCGGGAGGGGGATTGAATGAGCAGTTCTTC. The encoded protein is CSAYLAGGGLNEQFF.

This clonotype was recorded a few times. The V and J genes are TRBV3-1 and TRBJ2-3; 8 positions agree with TRBD2. The CDR3 runs 18 residues. Germline V gene sequence: CDR1 LGHDT, CDR2 YNNKEL (reference sequence). Trimming at V came to 2 bases and at J to 3 bases, leaving 13 bases not matched to a gene. The CDR3 nucleotides are TGTGCCAGCAGCCAATACGCCATCCAGGGCGGGGGGACAGATACGCAGTATTTT. It translates to CASSQYAIQGGGTDTQYF.

This clonotype was detected many times. This chain links TRBV10-3 with TRBJ2-5; tentative D call: TRBD2 (6 bases). Germline V lookup: CDR1 ENHRY, CDR2 SYGVKD. V gave up 4 bases and J gave up 1 base, with 10 bases separating them. The CDR3 runs to 14 residues. The CDR3 DNA follows: TGTGCCATCAGTGTGGGGGGTCCCCAAGAGACCCAGTACTTC. Translated: CAISVGGPQETQYF.

V is TRBV5-1 and J is TRBJ1-1; D might be TRBD1 (5 bases). Trimming left V 5 bases short and J 0 bases short, with 11 bases between. The CDR3 has 14 amino acids. CDR1 is SGHRS, CDR2 YFSETQ, per germline. In nucleotides, the CDR3 is TGCGCCAGCAGACAGGACGCGATGAACACTGAAGCTTTCTTT. It encodes CASRQDAMNTEAFF.

The V and J genes are TRBV29-1 and TRBJ1-1; 9 positions match TRBD1. The CDR3 spans 13 residues. The V gene end was trimmed by 5 bases and the J gene end by 5 bases; junction bases not matched to a gene: 6. Germline loops: CDR1 SQVTM, CDR2 ANQGSEA. CDR3 region: CSVSDRGRTEAFF. CDR3 in DNA: TGCAGCGTTTCGGACAGGGGCAGGACTGAAGCTTTCTTT.

This clonotype was recorded a few times. This chain connects TRBV7-9 to TRBJ2-3, with D hard to call. V was trimmed by 8 bases and J by 1 base, leaving 7 bases between them. This CDR3 has 12 amino acids. The germline gives CDR1 SEHNR, CDR2 FQNEAQ (reference sequence). CDR3 residues: CASWRGTDTQYF. CDR3 sequence (DNA): TGTGCCAGCTGGAGAGGCACAGATACGCAGTATTTT.

This clonotype was seen only a few times. The genes are TRBV30 and TRBJ2-2; 8 nucleotides match TRBD1. With 0 bases clipped from V and 7 bases from J, the junction kept 7 bases outside the gene matches. CDR3 size: 15 residues. The germline V gene encodes CDR1 GTSNPN and CDR2 SVGIG (reference sequence). CDR3 DNA sequence: TGTGCCTGGAGTGTAAGGACAGGGTACGGCGGGGAGCTGTTTTTT. Its protein is CAWSVRTGYGGELFF.

This chain uses TRBV18 with TRBJ2-2, with a possible D match to TRBD2 (5 bases). CDR3 length: 15 amino acids. Germline V gene sequence: CDR1 KGHSH, CDR2 LQKENI. Trimming left V 2 bases short and J 0 bases short, with 7 bases between. The CDR3 loop reads CASSPSGTNTGELFF. In DNA, the CDR3 is TGTGCCAGCTCACCATCCGGGACGAACACCGGGGAGCTGTTTTTT.

V and J are TRBV2 and TRBJ2-5, with D maybe TRBD1 (6 bases). The V gene lost 7 bases and the J gene lost 5 bases, with 20 bases spanning the gap. The CDR3 covers 15 residues. CDR1 is SNHLY, CDR2 FYNNEI, per germline. The CDR3 DNA follows: TGTGCCAGCACAACACAGGGTTTAATTTCGGAGACCCAGTACTTC. Encoded protein: CASTTQGLISETQYF.

This clonotype occurred a few times. The J gene is TRBJ1-1, the V gene TRBV28; TRBD1 matches at 8 bases. V shed 4 bases and J 4 bases; nucleotides not matched to a gene: 11. There are 16 residues in the CDR3. CDR1 and CDR2 (germline): MDHEN, SYDVKM. The CDR3 protein is CASSSPRTGRGTEAFF. For the CDR3, the DNA is TGTGCCAGCAGTTCACCACGGACAGGGAGGGGCACTGAAGCTTTCTTT.

This chain links TRBV4-1 with TRBJ1-2; D is ambiguous. V dropped 3 bases and J dropped 8 bases, with 10 bases sitting between them. Germline lookup yields CDR1 MGHRA and CDR2 YSYEKL. This CDR3 spans 12 amino acids. The CDR3 DNA reads as TGCGCCAGCAGCCAGCCGGGGAAAGGCTACACCTTC. Protein: CASSQPGKGYTF.

This clonotype was detected only a few times. J is TRBJ1-2 and V is TRBV6-6, with 8 positions matching TRBD1. V lost 5 bases, J lost 7 bases, and 12 bases stayed unmatched. The CDR3 runs to 15 residues. Germline V lookup: CDR1 MNHNY, CDR2 SVGAGI (reference sequence). CDR3 loop: CASSLLGQGGGGYTF. CDR3 DNA: TGTGCCAGCAGTCTCCTCGGACAGGGAGGCGGTGGCTACACCTTC.

This chain connects TRBV18 to TRBJ1-6; D remains ambiguous. CDR1 and CDR2 from the germline V gene are KGHSH and LQKENI. V lost 3 bases and J 0 bases, leaving 6 bases between the germline ends. The CDR3 loop spans 15 amino acids. The CDR3 loop reads CASSPRRSYNSPLHF. The CDR3 nucleotides read TGTGCCAGCTCACCGCGTCGCTCCTATAATTCACCCCTCCACTTT. The full variable domain, with the rest looked up from reference TRBV18 and TRBJ1-6, is NAGVMQNPRHLVRRRGQEARLRCSPMKGHSHVYWYRQLPEEGLKFMVYLQKENIIDESGMPKERFSAEFPKEGPSILRIQQVVRGDSAAYFCASSPRRSYNSPLHFGNGTRLTVT.

V gene TRBV10-3 combines with J gene TRBJ2-1; 7 positions match TRBD2. The CDR3 loop spans 12 amino acids. CDR1 and CDR2 from the germline V gene are ENHRY and SYGVKD. After removal of 0 bases from V and 13 bases from J, the junction contained 3 bases not matched to a gene. The CDR3 nucleotides read TGTGCCATCAGTGAGTCACGGGGGGACCAGTTCTTC. Protein product: CAISESRGDQFF.

The rearrangement links TRBV29-1 to TRBJ2-2; D tentatively fits TRBD1 or TRBD2 (6 bases each). V was cut by 4 bases and J by 0 bases, with 9 bases left in between. This CDR3 is built from 14 residues. The germline CDR1 and CDR2 sequences are SQVTM and ANQGSEA. The DNA of the CDR3 is TGCAGCGTTGTCGGGGGCGCGAACACCGGGGAGCTGTTTTTT. It translates to CSVVGGANTGELFF.

This clonotype came up a few times. V usage is TRBV12-3 or TRBV12-4 and J usage is TRBJ2-5, with TRBD2 matching 7 bases. The length of the CDR3 is 14 residues. V lost 5 bases, J lost 4 bases, and 7 bases stayed unmatched. CDR3 residues: CASSQSSGVETQYF. The CDR3 DNA reads TGTGCCAGCAGTCAGTCGAGCGGGGTAGAGACCCAGTACTTC.

This clonotype was counted between two and nine times. The J gene is TRBJ2-2, the V gene TRBV6-5, with 8 bases that match TRBD1. The CDR3 covers 14 residues. The junction had 5 bases not matched to a gene; V was cut back by 6 bases and J by 5 bases. Germline values: CDR1 MNHEY, CDR2 SVGAGI. CDR3 residues: CASRGQGWTGELFF. The CDR3 nucleotides are TGTGCCAGCAGAGGACAGGGTTGGACCGGGGAGCTGTTTTTT.

This clonotype turned up a few times. The rearrangement links TRBV7-9 to TRBJ2-7, with TRBD2 matching over 10 bases. With 10 bases clipped from V and 2 bases from J, the junction kept 11 bases outside the gene matches. The CDR3 spans 15 residues. Germline CDR1 is SEHNR and CDR2 is FQNEAQ (reference sequence). The CDR3 nucleotides are TGTGCCACCGATCGGACTAGCGGACTTCCCTACGAGCAGTACTTC. It specifies CATDRTSGLPYEQYF.

This sequence joins TRBV12-3 or TRBV12-4 and TRBJ2-7; 10 bases agree with TRBD1. V was clipped by 6 bases and J by 6 bases; unmatched bases: 5. This CDR3 is built from 13 residues. CDR3 nucleotide sequence: TGTGCCAGCAGAAGGACAGGGGGGAGCGAGCAGTACTTC. Encoded protein: CASRRTGGSEQYF.